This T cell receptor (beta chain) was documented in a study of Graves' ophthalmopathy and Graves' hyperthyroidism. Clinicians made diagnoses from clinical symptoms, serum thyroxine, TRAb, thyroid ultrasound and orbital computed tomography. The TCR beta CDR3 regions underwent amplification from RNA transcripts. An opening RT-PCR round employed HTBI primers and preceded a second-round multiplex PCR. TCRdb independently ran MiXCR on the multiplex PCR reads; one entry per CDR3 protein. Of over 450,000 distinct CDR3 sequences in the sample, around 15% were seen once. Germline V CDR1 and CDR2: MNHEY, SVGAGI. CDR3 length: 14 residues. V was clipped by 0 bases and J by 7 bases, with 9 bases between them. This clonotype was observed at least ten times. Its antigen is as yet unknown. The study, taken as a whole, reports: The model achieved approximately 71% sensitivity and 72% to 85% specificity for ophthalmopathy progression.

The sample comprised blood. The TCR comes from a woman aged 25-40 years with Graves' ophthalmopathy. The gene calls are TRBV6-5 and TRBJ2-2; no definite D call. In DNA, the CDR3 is TGTGCCAGCAGTTACTCCGCGGATCGCGGGGAGCTGTTTTTT. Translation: CASSYSADRGELFF.